This record covers a single T cell receptor beta chain. The data belong to a study of blood T cell repertoires in COVID-19. Using immunoSEQ multiplex PCR, the repertoire was profiled, and TCRdb retains in-frame clones only, with some absent. Here the sample spans 150,000 to 200,000 clones, roughly 84% being singletons. From germline, CDR1 is SGHRS and CDR2 YFSETQ. Deletions cut 0 bases from V and 3 bases from J, with 15 bases between. The CDR3 extends over 16 amino acids. The chain has TRBV5-1 and TRBJ2-5, with a tentative D call TRBD1 (5 bases). The TCR was taken from an older woman who had recovered from COVID-19. The material sequenced was PBMCs or T cells enriched from blood (not recorded which). Here the CDR3 DNA reads TGCGCCAGCAGCTTGGCCCCAGGGTTGTTCGAAGAGACCCAGTACTTC. Its translation: CASSLAPGLFEETQYF.